The present TCR beta chain was sequenced within a study of T-cell memory formation after mild COVID-19. Looking at the study overall: TCR clustering was largely donor specific. Findings and limits, study-wide: Day 15 to 85 contracting clones showed balanced CD4/CD8; day 15 to 37 expanders favored CD4+. The CD4+ clones that contracted clustered mainly within CM and EM, and the CD8+ clones concentrated in EMRA.

A remark on this clonotype: Its specificity is not known.

Amplification by 5'RACE using constant-segment primers produced TCR alpha and TCR beta cDNA libraries that carried sample barcodes and UMIs. TCRdb analysed the 5' RACE reads with MiXCR anew, one entry per CDR3 protein. The data show about 240,000 distinct CDR3 sequences, roughly 10% seen once. Germline CDR1 and CDR2: SGHTA and FQGNSA. The CDR3 sequence is 12 residues long. V was pared by 5 bases and J by 9 bases, with 11 bases between. The source material was PBMCs or a T cell subset sorted from them (not recorded which). This clonotype was sampled from a man aged 18 to 35 who had mild COVID-19 (a few samples of this study predate the infection). Cell type and time point are not known. The chain couples TRBV7-2 to TRBJ2-1; the D is unclear. The CDR3 loop is CASSPSVAEQFF. The CDR3 DNA is TGTGCCAGCAGCCCGTCGGTAGCTGAGCAGTTCTTC.